This T cell receptor (beta chain) was sequenced for a study of human T cells and chemical hapten exposure (dated by TCRdb to about 2021). Context from the whole study: For sensitization, 2% DPC in acetone was applied to a 2 cm by 2 cm area of upper inner arm skin. Patients additionally received weekly therapeutic DPC doses to the scalp throughout the roughly 24-week study period. Patch tests used Finn chambers with 0.01% DPC on the upper back, scored after 6 days by International Contact Dermatitis Research Group standards. Most of the patients in the cohort were female, and the cohort covered alopecia areata with under or over 50% scalp involvement, alopecia totalis and alopecia universalis. The libraries were sequenced as a pool, and the TCR yield per sample differed mostly because of small variations in library volumes within the pool. Peripheral blood TCR repertoire changes were tracked in vivo in alopecia patients during primary and secondary sensitization to the hapten diphenylcyclopropenone (DPC). Blood samples were taken from patients before sensitization (week 0) and at 2, 6 and about 24 weeks after DPC sensitization. For TCR sequencing, blood came from 25 to 35 alopecia patients at anywhere from one to four time points (pre-sensitization, 2, 6 and 24 weeks).

The sample's time point label, decoded: patch test 2, 6 weeks after DPC sensitization. This specimen's treatment or condition label, interpreted: therapeutic diphenylcyclopropenone sensitization with weekly scalp DPC. At every patch-test visit, the blood draw took place before the patch test was put on. Patients were eligible if aged 18 to 70, diagnosed with alopecia and judged suitable for DPC therapy, and pregnant patients were excluded. Unfractionated whole blood was collected in Tempus Blood RNA tubes, and total RNA was extracted from that blood. Per the germline V gene (reference sequence), DFQATT is the CDR1 and SNEGSKA is the CDR2. The CDR3 measures 11 amino acids from cysteine to phenylalanine. The retained sequence is limited to the CDR3, 33 bases, with the frame set at the first base. V was cut back by 5 bases and J by 4 bases, leaving a gap of 9 bases between them. This clonotype was detected a few times. What antigen it recognizes has not been identified. Base qualities were left out, and no much larger clone turns up one base away.

Receptor libraries were prepared by RACE. Sequenced on a NextSeq 500. Library preparation attached unique molecular identifiers to individual cDNA molecules for quantitative, reproducible TCR counting. Both TCR alpha and TCR beta chains were sequenced from each blood RNA sample. Per the source publication's procedure: The median number of TCRs per sample was some 100,000, ranging from about 20,000 to 690,600. The Decombinator software suite was used to annotate the V, J and CDR3 of the TCR reads. For PS versus PT1 abundance plots, all samples were subsampled to the same number of TCRs (28,000). Expanded TCRs were defined as absent before sensitization and observed at least eight times at the 2-week time point. Using fastp at Q25 and MiXCR, TCRdb reprocessed the public reads and kept productive beta chains. Rows matching on CDR3 protein sequence are summarized as one entry with the most common DNA and genes. The V and J calls and clone size come from TCRdb's table, not from the authors' own analysis. The sample records around 69,000 distinct CDR3 sequences, about 8% of which are singletons. 3% to 4.5% of the sample is in the top ten clones.

The paper's findings and limits, for the study overall: DPC sensitization did not change how many TCRs were above 1 in 1000 frequency, and no evidence was found of alterations in global repertoire structure. The number of PT1 expanded TCRs positively correlated with patch test score, significant at thresholds 8, 16 and 32 but not 4. All patients had alopecia, a presumed autoimmune disease, so their immune response might differ from that of healthy individuals. Expanded TCRs formed significantly more large CDR3 similarity clusters than pre-sensitization or healthy control sets, consistent with antigen-driven responses. After repeated subsampling, the strength of the expansion versus patch-test correlation and the threshold at which it became significant changed.

The sequence derives from a woman aged 45-65 years with alopecia areata. Some clones in this sample may be carry-over from other donors' samples. This specimen was whole blood, taken in connection with sensitization to the hapten diphenylcyclopropenone (DPC). Rearrangement joined TRBV20-1 to TRBJ2-7; the D segment cannot be called with confidence. The CDR3 loop reads CSAVDEYEQYF. The nucleotides are TGCAGTGCTGTGGACGAATACGAGCAGTACTTC.